Listed below are T cell receptor beta chains from one sample, sequenced in a study of OX40 agonist ivuxolimab in advanced cancers. Using immunoSEQ multiplex PCR, the repertoire was profiled, and TCRdb retains in-frame clones only, with some absent. This sample has about 94,000 clones, with about 88% found just once. The sequencing here drew on CD4+ or CD8+ T cells sorted from blood, taken in a trial of the OX40 agonist ivuxolimab. Receptor source: an adult with an advanced solid tumor such as melanoma, head and neck, liver or kidney cancer. Both conserved end residues are part of each CDR3. A D gene is named only where the DNA matches it firmly. For some rows the clone size is stated as once, few or many, or as a class when expanded; others skip it.

D,size,V,J,CDR3,DNA
NA,NA,TRBV7-9,TRBJ2-2,CASSAGQKDTGELFF,TGTGCCAGCAGCGCCGGACAGAAGGACACCGGGGAGCTGTTTTTT
TRBD1,NA,TRBV6-6,TRBJ2-7,CASSRQGAFEQYF,TGTGCCAGCAGTAGACAGGGGGCGTTCGAGCAGTACTTC
NA,NA,TRBV6-6,TRBJ2-3,CASSPVVTWYTQYF,TGTGCCAGCAGTCCCGTAGTGACCTGGTATACGCAGTATTTT
NA,NA,TRBV19,TRBJ1-5,CASSTQLDQPQHF,TGTGCCAGTTCGACTCAGCTCGATCAGCCCCAGCATTTT
NA,NA,TRBV19,TRBJ2-2,CASEPPNTGELFF,TGTGCCAGTGAACCGCCTAACACCGGGGAGCTGTTTTTT
NA,NA,TRBV27,TRBJ1-2,CASSLSVRGSYGYTF,TGTGCCAGCAGTTTATCGGTCCGGGGAAGCTATGGCTACACCTTC
NA,NA,TRBV11-2,TRBJ1-3,CASSFFWVDTIYF,TGTGCCAGCAGCTTTTTTTGGGTGGACACCATATATTTT
NA,NA,TRBV19,TRBJ2-3,CASSMGLGGYTDTQYF,TGTGCCAGTAGTATGGGCCTCGGCGGATACACAGATACGCAGTATTTT
NA,NA,TRBV19,TRBJ2-5,CASSMLASSPETQYF,TGTGCCAGTAGTATGTTGGCTAGTAGCCCGGAGACCCAGTACTTC
NA,NA,TRBV11-2,TRBJ2-5,CASSFEVGETQYF,TGTGCCAGCAGCTTCGAGGTTGGGGAGACCCAGTACTTC
NA,NA,TRBV25-1,TRBJ1-2,CASSPQAPQNYGYTF,TGTGCCAGCAGTCCACAGGCGCCACAAAACTATGGCTACACCTTC
TRBD1,NA,TRBV5-5,TRBJ2-1,CASSSLTGVKDEQFF,TGTGCCAGCAGCTCATTGACAGGGGTAAAGGATGAGCAGTTCTTC
TRBD1,NA,TRBV9,TRBJ1-1,CASSVLSGGDVTEAFF,TGTGCCAGCAGCGTATTGTCAGGGGGCGATGTCACTGAAGCTTTCTTT
NA,NA,TRBV12-5,TRBJ2-7,CASGRGNPYYEQYF,TGTGCTAGTGGTCGAGGGAACCCGTACTACGAGCAGTACTTC
NA,NA,TRBV7-9,TRBJ2-2,CASSLGGNTGELFF,TGTGCCAGCAGCTTAGGCGGGAACACCGGGGAGCTGTTTTTT
NA,NA,TRBV5-1,TRBJ1-1,CASSFRPLNTEAFF,TGCGCCAGCAGCTTTCGGCCTTTGAACACTGAAGCTTTCTTT
NA,NA,TRBV4-3,TRBJ2-3,CASSQDHFYTDTQYF,TGCGCCAGCAGCCAAGATCACTTTTACACAGATACGCAGTATTTT
NA,NA,TRBV19,TRBJ1-4,CASSIGRNTPGGEKLFF,TGTGCCAGTAGTATAGGACGGAACACCCCGGGAGGTGAAAAACTGTTTTTT
TRBD1,NA,TRBV19,TRBJ2-2,CASDRGRGDTGELFF,TGTGCCAGTGACAGGGGGAGAGGGGACACCGGGGAGCTGTTTTTT
NA,once,TRBV6-1,TRBJ1-3,CASSAKTVLAGNTIYF,TGTGCCAGCAGTGCGAAGACAGTTTTGGCTGGAAACACCATATATTTT
TRBD1,NA,TRBV25-1,TRBJ1-2,CASSDLQGRGEYGYTF,TGTGCCAGCAGTGATCTCCAAGGCAGGGGGGAGTATGGCTACACCTTC
TRBD1,NA,TRBV7-2,TRBJ1-5,CASSLRDRGQPQHF,TGTGCCAGCAGCTTACGGGACAGGGGTCAGCCCCAGCATTTT
NA,few,TRBV19,TRBJ2-1,CASSKLSGTGLGDEQFF,TGTGCCAGTAGTAAGCTTTCGGGGACCGGTCTGGGAGATGAGCAGTTCTTC
TRBD1,NA,TRBV10-3,TRBJ2-7,CAISESNSGGAEQYF,TGTGCCATCAGTGAGTCGAATTCAGGGGGCGCCGAGCAGTACTTC
NA,NA,TRBV5-4,TRBJ1-1,CASSRGENTEAFF,TGTGCCAGCAGCCGGGGTGAGAACACTGAAGCTTTCTTT
NA,NA,TRBV25-1,TRBJ1-5,CASSEPGNQPQHF,TGTGCCAGCAGTGAACCAGGGAATCAGCCCCAGCATTTT
TRBD2,once,TRBV18,TRBJ2-3,CASSFSGGNRIDTQYF,TGTGCCAGCTCGTTTAGCGGGGGGAATCGCATAGATACGCAGTATTTT
TRBD2,NA,TRBV7-2,TRBJ2-3,CATSPEGLVSDTQYF,TGTGCCACTTCGCCTGAGGGACTAGTGTCAGATACGCAGTATTTT
TRBD1,NA,TRBV2,TRBJ2-2,CASRDRGPGTGELFF,TGTGCCAGCCGGGACAGGGGGCCGGGCACCGGGGAGCTGTTTTTT
TRBD2,NA,TRBV7-9,TRBJ2-1,CASSLTLAGGPRGNEQFF,TGTGCCAGCAGCTTAACTTTAGCGGGGGGCCCTCGGGGGAATGAGCAGTTCTTC
NA,NA,TRBV27,TRBJ2-1,CASSLRRGGYNEQFF,TGTGCCAGCAGTTTAAGACGCGGCGGCTACAATGAGCAGTTCTTC
NA,once,TRBV9,TRBJ2-3,CASNRGGYTDTQYF,TGTGCCAGCAACCGAGGCGGTTATACAGATACGCAGTATTTT
TRBD1,once,TRBV19,TRBJ1-2,CASSISSGGQGRGYTF,TGTGCCAGTAGTATAAGTTCGGGGGGACAGGGGAGAGGCTACACCTTC
TRBD2,NA,TRBV6-1,TRBJ2-3,CASSEGVHLAGASTDTQYF,TGTGCCAGCAGTGAAGGAGTCCACTTAGCGGGGGCGAGCACAGATACGCAGTATTTT
NA,NA,TRBV5-1,TRBJ1-3,CASSQQASAGNTIYF,TGCGCCAGCAGCCAACAGGCTTCAGCCGGAAACACCATATATTTT
TRBD1,NA,TRBV18,TRBJ1-3,CASSNLQGATGNTIYF,TGTGCCAGCTCGAACCTTCAGGGGGCAACTGGAAACACCATATATTTT
NA,once,TRBV15,TRBJ1-1,CATIPRGGDTEAFF,TGTGCCACCATCCCAAGGGGCGGGGACACTGAAGCTTTCTTT
TRBD2,few,TRBV7-7,TRBJ2-1,CASSLTGLVNEQFF,TGTGCTAGCAGCCTCACAGGACTAGTCAATGAGCAGTTCTTC
TRBD1,NA,TRBV7-8,TRBJ1-5,CASSLAMTGNQPQHF,TGTGCCAGCAGCTTAGCTATGACAGGGAATCAGCCCCAGCATTTT
TRBD2,NA,TRBV5-4,TRBJ2-3,CASSSPRGGSEDTQYF,TGTGCCAGCAGCTCCCCGCGGGGGGGGAGTGAAGATACGCAGTATTTT
TRBD1,NA,TRBV5-1,TRBJ2-7,CASSVQGATIREQYF,TGCGCCAGCAGCGTACAGGGGGCAACGATTAGAGAGCAGTACTTC
NA,NA,TRBV2,TRBJ2-2,CASSPRQELFF,TGTGCCAGCAGCCCCCGACAGGAGCTGTTTTTT
NA,NA,TRBV5-1,TRBJ2-5,CASSLEETQYF,TGCGCCAGCAGCTTGGAGGAGACCCAGTACTTC
NA,NA,TRBV19,TRBJ2-7,CASSGTARGEQYF,TGTGCCAGTAGCGGGACTGCCAGAGGGGAGCAGTACTTC
TRBD1,NA,TRBV29-1,TRBJ1-2,CSVGVTGGFGYTF,TGCAGCGTTGGTGTGACAGGGGGCTTTGGCTACACCTTC
TRBD2,NA,TRBV5-1,TRBJ2-3,CASSFTLAVFTDTQYF,TGCGCCAGCAGCTTTACTCTAGCGGTATTCACAGATACGCAGTATTTT
TRBD1,once,TRBV29-1,TRBJ1-1,CSVESSPLGRGRFTEAFF,TGCAGCGTTGAATCCTCTCCCCTTGGCAGGGGGCGATTCACTGAAGCTTTCTTT
NA,NA,TRBV9,TRBJ1-3,CASSVSGSYPGNTIYF,TGTGCCAGCAGCGTATCCGGTTCTTATCCCGGAAACACCATATATTTT
NA,NA,TRBV14,TRBJ2-2,CASSQMGNGELFF,TGTGCCAGCAGCCAAATGGGCAACGGGGAGCTGTTTTTT
NA,once,TRBV5-1,TRBJ2-7,CASSRQGGTVEQYF,TGCGCCAGCAGCCGTCAAGGAGGGACTGTGGAGCAGTACTTC
NA,NA,TRBV7-2,TRBJ1-5,CASSQWEGNQPQHF,TGTGCCAGCAGCCAGTGGGAGGGCAATCAGCCCCAGCATTTT